This entry concerns a single T cell receptor beta chain. Germline and junction disagree at one end, which may indicate a read error. The sample is drawn from a study of tumor-infiltrating lymphocytes in glioblastoma multiforme. CDR3 length equals 13 residues. CDR1 is MNHNS, CDR2 SASEGT, per germline. TCRB libraries came from RNA via three nested multiplex PCR rounds. TCRdb recomputed calls from the multiplex PCR reads with MiXCR, one row per CDR3 protein. Of fewer than 40,000 distinct CDR3 sequences listed, 50% to 75% are singletons. The chain carries TRBV6-1 and TRBJ2-5; D is unresolved. This clonotype was sampled from a male donor with glioblastoma. Sequencing used brain tumor tissue. This CDR3 reads CVSAMFDRETQYF. The CDR3 region has the DNA TGTGTCAGCGCGATGTTTGATCGTGAGACCCAGTACTTC.